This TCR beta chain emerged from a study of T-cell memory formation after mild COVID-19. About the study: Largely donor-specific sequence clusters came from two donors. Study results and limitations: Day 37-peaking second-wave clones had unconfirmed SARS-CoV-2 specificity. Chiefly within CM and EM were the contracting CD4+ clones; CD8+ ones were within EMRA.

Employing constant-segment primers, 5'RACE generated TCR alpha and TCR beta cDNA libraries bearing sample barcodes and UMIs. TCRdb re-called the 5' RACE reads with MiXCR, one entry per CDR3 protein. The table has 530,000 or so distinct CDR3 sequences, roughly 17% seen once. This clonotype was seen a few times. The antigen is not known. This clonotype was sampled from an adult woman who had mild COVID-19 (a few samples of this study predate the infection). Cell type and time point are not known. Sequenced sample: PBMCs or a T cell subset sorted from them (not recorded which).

In DNA, the CDR3 is TGTGCCAGCAGCCCGAAGACAGGGAACTATGGCTACACCTTC. Translated, it gives CASSPKTGNYGYTF. This chain links TRBV7-3 with TRBJ1-2; 7 nucleotides agree with TRBD1. The CDR3 runs to 14 residues. Trimming at V came to 5 bases and at J to 2 bases, leaving 5 bases not matched to a gene. Per germline, CDR1 SGHTA and CDR2 FQGTGA.